This is a list of T cell receptor beta chains from one sample in a study of shared clonotypes between healthy human individuals. The protocol was immunoSEQ multiplex PCR, while the TCRdb copy is restricted to in-frame clones and leaves out a portion. The sample lists 2 million or so clones, around 96% occurring once. Sequencing was performed on naive CD8+ T cells sorted from blood. The origin of the receptors is a young man in good health. Both conserved end residues are part of each CDR3. D genes are given only for firm matches. A row's size may be missing; if present it is once, few, many or a size class.

clone_size	v_call	j_call	d_call	cdr3_nt	cdr3_aa
-	TRBV6-5	TRBJ1-2	-	TGTGCCAGCAGTCACCGAGCGAGTCCTAATAGCGGCTACACCTTC	CASSHRASPNSGYTF
-	TRBV6-6	TRBJ1-1	-	TGTGCCAGCAGTTACTCGATTTTGCAGGGGTTCACTGAAGCTTTCTTT	CASSYSILQGFTEAFF
-	TRBV27	TRBJ2-2	-	TGTGCCAGCAGTCCAAACTCCGGGGAGCTGTTTTTT	CASSPNSGELFF
-	TRBV29-1	TRBJ2-7	-	TGCAGCGTTGAGGCCCCTTCCTGGCGGACTTCTTCCTACGAGCAGTACTTC	CSVEAPSWRTSSYEQYF
-	TRBV28	TRBJ1-2	TRBD1	TGTGCCAGCAGTCTCCCTGCGACAGGGGCCTATGGCTACACCTTC	CASSLPATGAYGYTF
-	TRBV27	TRBJ2-3	-	TGTGCCAGCAGTTTCGAGGGAGATAGCACAGATACGCAGTATTTT	CASSFEGDSTDTQYF
-	TRBV27	TRBJ1-4	TRBD1	TGTGCCAGCAGTTTAACAGGGGCCCATGAAAAACTGTTTTTT	CASSLTGAHEKLFF
-	TRBV7-9	TRBJ1-1	-	TGTGCCAGCAGCTTAGGCGGATCTGAAGCTTTCTTT	CASSLGGSEAFF
-	TRBV11-2	TRBJ2-1	-	TGTGCCAGCAGCTTAGTGTCTTTTAGTTGGAATGAGCAGTTCTTC	CASSLVSFSWNEQFF
-	TRBV30	TRBJ2-7	-	TGTGCCTGGAGTGTACCGGGGGACAGTGGGTTTGGGCAGTACTTC	CAWSVPGDSGFGQYF
-	TRBV7-9	TRBJ2-1	TRBD2	TGTGCCAGCAGCATTTCGGGGACTAGCGGGAGGGCCAATGAGCAGTTCTTC	CASSISGTSGRANEQFF
-	TRBV7-9	TRBJ1-2	-	TGTGCCAGCAAGGTGGCGGGGGCGGATGGCTACACCTTC	CASKVAGADGYTF
few	TRBV6-1	TRBJ2-5	TRBD1	TGTGCCAGCAGTCAGGGGGTCGAAGAGACCCAGTACTTC	CASSQGVEETQYF
-	TRBV9	TRBJ2-3	-	TGTGCCAGCAGCGTAGTCCTCTCGGGGGATACGCAGTATTTT	CASSVVLSGDTQYF
-	TRBV27	TRBJ2-7	-	TGTGCCAGCAGGTACCTGGGGGACTACGAGCAGTACTTC	CASRYLGDYEQYF
once	TRBV11-2	TRBJ2-7	-	TGTGCCAGCAGCTTAAGGGTAGAGTCGGGCGTATCGTACGAGCAGTACTTC	CASSLRVESGVSYEQYF
once	TRBV11-2	TRBJ2-7	-	TGTGCCAGCAGCTTCGGGGTTCCCGTCTACGAGCAGTACTTC	CASSFGVPVYEQYF
-	TRBV2	TRBJ1-3	TRBD1	TGTGCCAGCAGGGGGACAGCTGGAAACACCATATATTTT	CASRGTAGNTIYF
-	TRBV27	TRBJ2-7	-	TGTGCCAGCAGTCTCCAAGCCCCTGGCTACGAGCAGTACTTC	CASSLQAPGYEQYF
-	TRBV5-4	TRBJ2-5	-	TGTGCCAGCAGCTTTGCAGAACAAGAGACCCAGTACTTC	CASSFAEQETQYF
-	TRBV28	TRBJ2-7	TRBD1	TGTGCCAGCATGGACAGGGCCCTTGAGCACGAGCAGTACTTC	CASMDRALEHEQYF
-	TRBV5-6	TRBJ1-2	-	TGTGCCAGCAGCTTGGCGGGGGCAGGTGGCTACACCTTC	CASSLAGAGGYTF
-	TRBV5-6	TRBJ2-7	TRBD2	TGTGCCAGCAGCCTACGACCGGGACTAGCGGTCTACGAGCAGTACTTC	CASSLRPGLAVYEQYF
-	TRBV28	TRBJ1-1	-	TGTGCCAGCAGTTTCGTGGGTTGGAACACTGAAGCTTTCTTT	CASSFVGWNTEAFF
-	TRBV4-1	TRBJ2-7	-	TGCGCCAGCAGCCAAGACGGTCCCGGGGCGAGCTCCTACGAGCAGTACTTC	CASSQDGPGASSYEQYF
-	TRBV6-5	TRBJ2-2	-	TGTGCCAGCAGTTACTCTCAAAAATCCGGGGAGCTGTTTTTT	CASSYSQKSGELFF
-	TRBV4-1	TRBJ1-2	-	TGCGCCAGCAGCCAAGCCCTAGATATTGGTGGCTACACCTTC	CASSQALDIGGYTF
-	TRBV27	TRBJ2-7	TRBD1	TGTGCCAGCAGTGTGACAGGGCCCCCCTACGAGCAGTACTTC	CASSVTGPPYEQYF
few	TRBV7-9	TRBJ1-2	-	TGTGCCAGCAGCCTTAGGGGGAGGGACGGCTACACCTTC	CASSLRGRDGYTF
-	TRBV7-9	TRBJ2-7	TRBD1	TGTGCCAGCAGCCAAGGGACAGGCCCCTACGAGCAGTACTTC	CASSQGTGPYEQYF
-	TRBV29-1	TRBJ1-2	TRBD1	TGCAGCGTTGAAGATCGGGGACAGGGGTTGGATAACTATGGCTACACCTTC	CSVEDRGQGLDNYGYTF
few	TRBV4-1	TRBJ2-7	TRBD1	TGCGCCAGCAGCCAAGAGACAGGGGGCATCTACGAGCAGTACTTC	CASSQETGGIYEQYF
-	TRBV9	TRBJ2-7	-	TGTGCCAGCAGCCTCGGAGTGAGCTCCTACGAGCAGTACTTC	CASSLGVSSYEQYF
once	TRBV9	TRBJ1-4	-	TGTGCCAGCAGCGTAGGGGGAGGGACCAATGAAAAACTGTTTTTT	CASSVGGGTNEKLFF
once	TRBV29-1	TRBJ2-2	-	TGCAGCGTTGTCGGCAATCAAAACCGAGACACCGGGGAGCTGTTTTTT	CSVVGNQNRDTGELFF
-	TRBV13	TRBJ2-5	TRBD2	TGTGCCAGCAGCTTAGAACTAGCGGGGCCACAAGAGACCCAGTACTTC	CASSLELAGPQETQYF
-	TRBV6-5	TRBJ1-1	-	TGTGCCAGCAGCCAAGGGACTGCCCAGGCTTTCTTT	CASSQGTAQAFF